A single sample gave rise to the 30 T cell receptor beta chains below, sequenced in a study of T cell responses to AZD1222 COVID-19 vaccine. Data came from immunoSEQ multiplex PCR; TCRdb stores just in-frame clones and leaves some out. The sample has about 140,000 clones, approximately 88% seen once; the top ten hold about 4%. The material sequenced was peripheral blood, taken on day 0 of AZD1222 vaccination. The source is an adult in good health.

The gene calls are TRBV11-2 and TRBJ2-1; TRBD2 agrees at 8 bases. Per the germline V gene, CDR1 is SGHAT and CDR2 is FQNNGV. Trimming took 1 base from V and 9 from J; bases not matched to a gene: 5. The CDR3 totals 14 residues. The CDR3 region is CASSLASGYGEQFF. The DNA of the CDR3 is TGTGCCAGCAGCTTAGCTAGCGGGTACGGTGAGCAGTTCTTC.

The V and J genes are TRBV7-8 and TRBJ2-2; perhaps TRBD1 as D (5 bases). The length of the CDR3 is 17 residues. Deletions cut 5 bases from V and 0 bases from J, with 16 bases between. Germline CDR1 SGHVS, CDR2 FQNEAQ. As DNA, the CDR3 is TGTGCCAGCAGCCCAGAACCGACAGCCTCGAACACCGGGGAGCTGTTTTTT. Translation: CASSPEPTASNTGELFF.

This sequence joins TRBV9 and TRBJ1-2; D gene ambiguous. Germline V gene sequence: CDR1 SGDLS, CDR2 YYNGEE. V dropped 0 bases and J dropped 0 bases, with 9 bases sitting between them. The CDR3 sequence is 15 residues long. CDR3 nucleotides: TGTGCCAGCAGCGTAGACCCGGCAGCTAACTATGGCTACACCTTC. Its protein is CASSVDPAANYGYTF.

The J gene is TRBJ2-5, the V gene TRBV28, with D maybe TRBD2 (7 bases). Per the germline V gene, CDR1 is MDHEN and CDR2 is SYDVKM. The CDR3 sequence is 15 residues long. V gave up 5 bases and J gave up 5 bases, with 18 bases separating them. In DNA, the CDR3 is TGTGCCAGCAGTACAGGGATCGGGGGGCAGGAGACCCAGTACTTC. It is translated as CASSTGIGGQETQYF.

The CDR3 region has the DNA TGTGCCAGCAGCCAAGAAAGAGGGGACCAATCCTACGAGCAGTACTTC. Translated, it gives CASSQERGDQSYEQYF. The J gene is TRBJ2-7, the V gene TRBV3-1 (or the pseudogene TRBV3-2); D tentatively reads TRBD1 or TRBD2 (5 bases each). The CDR3 is 16 residues long. CDR1 and CDR2 from the germline V gene are LGHDT and YNNKEL (reference sequence). With 0 bases removed from V and 1 base from J, the gap between germline ends came to 13 bases.

The chain uses TRBV6-6 and TRBJ1-1; weak D call: TRBD1 (5 bases). Germline V gene data show CDR1 as MNHNY and CDR2 as SVGAGI (reference sequence). This CDR3 is 16 amino acids long. The V end was cut by 7 bases, the J end by 3 bases, with 21 bases between. The CDR3 loop is CASIEQAGLGDTEAFF. Written as DNA, the CDR3 is TGTGCCAGCATCGAACAGGCCGGGCTTGGGGACACTGAAGCTTTCTTT.

This sequence joins TRBV2 and TRBJ2-7, with a weak D call TRBD1 (5 bases). This CDR3 comprises 14 residues. The V gene lost 6 bases and the J gene lost 2 bases, with 14 bases spanning the gap. Germline V lookup: CDR1 SNHLY, CDR2 FYNNEI. CDR3 nucleotides: TGTGCCAGCAGGGCGGACATAGGGACCTACGAGCAGTACTTC. Protein sequence: CASRADIGTYEQYF.

This clone was counted once. The V and J genes are TRBV28 and TRBJ1-1, with D hard to call. V was trimmed by 6 bases and J by 7 bases, leaving 12 bases between them. Germline CDR1 and CDR2: MDHEN and SYDVKM. The CDR3 sequence is 12 residues long. CDR3 nucleotide sequence: TGTGCCAGCAGCCCGGCCCGGTTTGAAGCTTTCTTT. This codes for CASSPARFEAFF.

V gene TRBV6-5 combines with J gene TRBJ1-1, with 8 bases that match TRBD1. Germline-derived CDR1 and CDR2 are MNHEY and SVGAGI. The CDR3 totals 15 residues. The junction had 7 bases not matched to a gene; V was cut back by 1 base and J by 6 bases. The CDR3 DNA reads as TGTGCCAGCAGTTACTTAGGACAGGGCGGGGCTGAAGCTTTCTTT. It yields the protein CASSYLGQGGAEAFF.

The rearrangement joins TRBV7-6 to TRBJ2-3; tentative D call: TRBD1 (6 bases). This CDR3 is built from 13 residues. Germline CDR1 and CDR2: SGHVS and FNYEAQ. V gave up 3 bases and J gave up 6 bases, with 10 bases separating them. The CDR3 loop reads CASSFTGKDTQYF. The DNA for the CDR3 is TGTGCCAGCAGCTTTACAGGGAAGGATACGCAGTATTTT.

V is TRBV28 and J is TRBJ1-6; D is undetermined. V was pared by 7 bases and J by 4 bases, with 14 bases between. The CDR3 has 15 amino acids. The V gene's germline CDR1 is MDHEN and CDR2 SYDVKM. The CDR3, as DNA: TGTGCCAGCAAAGGGTCCGCACAGTATAATTCACCCCTCCACTTT. Its translation is CASKGSAQYNSPLHF.

The rearrangement links TRBV4-1 to TRBJ1-4; D call uncertain. There are 15 residues in the CDR3. V lost 0 bases, J lost 12 bases, and 17 bases lay in between. Germline CDR1 reads MGHRA; CDR2 reads YSYEKL. This CDR3 is CASSQETALNSELFF. CDR3 nucleotide sequence: TGCGCCAGCAGCCAAGAAACAGCCCTTAATTCCGAACTGTTTTTT.

The rearrangement joins TRBV6-2 or TRBV6-3 to TRBJ1-2; D ambiguous. This CDR3 is built from 12 residues. The germline gives CDR1 MNHEY, CDR2 SVGEGT. The V and J ends lost 2 bases and 4 bases respectively, with 5 bases between them. The chain's CDR3 is CASSYLLYGYTF. In DNA, the CDR3 is TGTGCCAGCAGTTACCTCCTCTATGGCTACACCTTC.

This clone showed up just once. Other DNA sequences of this sample code for an identical CDR3. The CDR3 reads CASSSQGGNTEAFF. The DNA of the CDR3 is TGCGCCAGCAGTTCCCAAGGGGGGAACACTGAAGCTTTCTTT. The chain employs TRBV5-1 and TRBJ1-1, with D perhaps TRBD1 (6 bases). With 5 bases removed from V and 1 base from J, the gap between germline ends came to 12 bases. The CDR3 covers 14 residues. Looked up from germline, CDR1 is SGHRS and CDR2 is YFSETQ.

The chain couples TRBV7-9 to TRBJ1-6, with 10 bases matching TRBD1. This CDR3 spans 17 amino acids. The germline gives CDR1 SEHNR, CDR2 FQNEAQ (reference sequence). V lost 4 bases to trimming and J lost 8 bases; unmatched junction nucleotides: 11. The CDR3 protein is CASSYQTGGGRDSPLHF. CDR3 nucleotides: TGTGCCAGCAGCTATCAGACAGGGGGCGGGAGGGATTCACCCCTCCACTTT.

Written as DNA, the CDR3 is TGTGCCAGCAGCTTAGATCAGACAGGGGACACCGGGGAGCTGTTTTTT. This translates into CASSLDQTGDTGELFF. The chain uses TRBV7-6 and TRBJ2-2; TRBD1 matches 8 bases. Trimming took 1 base from V and 3 from J; bases not matched to a gene: 4. The CDR3 spans 16 residues. Germline CDR1 SGHVS, CDR2 FNYEAQ.

The chain links TRBV30 to TRBJ1-5; maybe TRBD1 (5 bases). This CDR3 is built from 15 residues. Deletions cut 0 bases from V and 6 bases from J, with 15 bases between. Germline V gene data show CDR1 as GTSNPN and CDR2 as SVGIG (reference sequence). CDR3 protein: CAWSVGPDRSQPQHF. CDR3 sequence (DNA): TGTGCCTGGAGTGTGGGACCCGACCGGAGTCAGCCCCAGCATTTT.

The chain couples TRBV5-1 to TRBJ1-4, with D perhaps TRBD1 (6 bases). The CDR3 spans 17 residues. CDR1 and CDR2 from the germline V gene are SGHRS and YFSETQ. V was shortened by 0 bases and J by 0 bases, with 12 bases between the two germline ends. The DNA for the CDR3 is TGCGCCAGCAGCTTGGTAGGGGGATTCGCAACTAATGAAAAACTGTTTTTT. It yields the protein CASSLVGGFATNEKLFF.

The rearrangement links TRBV6-1 to TRBJ1-2; D not certain. The germline V gene encodes CDR1 MNHNS and CDR2 SASEGT. The V and J ends lost 1 base and 4 bases respectively, with 10 bases between them. The length of the CDR3 is 14 residues. The CDR3 DNA is TGTGCCAGCAGTGAAGGGAAGATCCTCTATGGCTACACCTTC. Translated: CASSEGKILYGYTF.

This chain links TRBV19 with TRBJ1-4, with D perhaps TRBD1 (5 bases). The V end lost 1 base, the J end lost 6 bases, and 12 bases lay between the germline ends. Germline lookup yields CDR1 LNHDA and CDR2 SQIVND (reference sequence). The CDR3 sequence is 15 residues long. The DNA for the CDR3 is TGTGCCAGTAGTATAGGGGGACTCCTTCATGAAAAACTGTTTTTT. This sequence encodes CASSIGGLLHEKLFF.

The CDR3 DNA is TGTGCCAGCAGCGACCGGACCGCAGGGAACACTGAAGCTTTCTTT. The encoded protein is CASSDRTAGNTEAFF. The chain carries TRBV7-6 and TRBJ1-1; no clear D gene. Germline V gene lookup returns CDR1 SGHVS and CDR2 FNYEAQ. The CDR3 length is 15 residues. V gave up 5 bases and J gave up 1 base, with 14 bases separating them.

The CDR3 protein is CASSLGRGLADSVSKNIQYF. The CDR3 DNA reads as TGCGCCAGCAGCTTGGGTCGCGGACTAGCGGACTCGGTGAGCAAAAACATTCAGTACTTC. This sequence joins TRBV5-1 and TRBJ2-4, with 10 bases matching TRBD2. Trimming at V came to 0 bases and at J to 3 bases, leaving 15 bases not matched to a gene. This CDR3 is built from 20 residues. Germline V gene sequence: CDR1 SGHRS, CDR2 YFSETQ.

The V call is TRBV12-3 or TRBV12-4, the J call TRBJ1-1; D not resolved. The CDR3 runs 13 residues. Trimming left V 2 bases short and J 6 bases short, with 10 bases between. The CDR3 nucleotides are TGTGCCAGCAGTTTACGGGTCCCCGCTGAAGCTTTCTTT. Encoded protein: CASSLRVPAEAFF.

The chain is built from TRBV19 and TRBJ1-6; TRBD1 might be the D (6 bases). The CDR3 totals 16 residues. With 3 bases removed from V and 1 base from J, the gap between germline ends came to 10 bases. Germline lookup yields CDR1 LNHDA and CDR2 SQIVND (reference sequence). Here the CDR3 DNA reads TGTGCCAGTAGTATTAAAGGGGGTTCCTATAATTCACCCCTCCACTTT. Translating it yields CASSIKGGSYNSPLHF.

V gene TRBV29-1 combines with J gene TRBJ2-6, with TRBD2 matching over 9 bases. The CDR3 is 16 residues long. Germline-derived CDR1 and CDR2 are SQVTM and ANQGSEA. With 3 bases clipped from V and 0 bases from J, the junction kept 3 bases outside the gene matches. This CDR3 reads CSVEAAGGSGANVLTF. The DNA for the CDR3 is TGCAGCGTTGAGGCAGCGGGGGGCTCTGGGGCCAACGTCCTGACTTTC.

J is TRBJ2-7 and V is TRBV30, with 10 nucleotides matching TRBD1. Germline-derived CDR1 and CDR2 are GTSNPN and SVGIG (reference sequence). CDR3 length: 15 amino acids. Trimming at V came to 2 bases and at J to 5 bases, leaving 9 bases not matched to a gene. The DNA for the CDR3 is TGTGCCTGGAGTCGGCTGGGACAGGGGTTTAACGAGCAGTACTTC. Translated: CAWSRLGQGFNEQYF.

The chain couples TRBV18 to TRBJ2-3; 8 bases line up with TRBD1. There are 14 residues in the CDR3. Germline loops: CDR1 KGHSH, CDR2 LQKENI. Unmatched junction bases numbered 6, after V lost 5 bases and J lost 5 bases. This CDR3 reads CASSTTTGVDTQYF. The CDR3 coding sequence is TGTGCCAGCTCAACAACGACAGGGGTAGATACGCAGTATTTT.

The rearrangement uses TRBV10-2 and TRBJ1-1; no clear D gene. V lost 5 bases and J 3 bases, leaving 4 bases between the germline ends. Per the germline V gene, CDR1 is WSHSY and CDR2 is SAAADI. The CDR3 consists of 11 residues. In DNA form, the CDR3 reads TGCGCCAGCAGTTCCGACACTGAAGCTTTCTTT. This encodes CASSSDTEAFF.

J is TRBJ1-5 and V is TRBV6-2 or TRBV6-3, with D perhaps matching TRBD1 (5 bases). This CDR3 comprises 14 residues. V was cut by 2 bases and J by 4 bases, with 9 bases left in between. Germline V gene data show CDR1 as MNHEY and CDR2 as SVGEGT. The CDR3 loop is CASSYRGGNQPQHF. The CDR3 DNA reads TGTGCCAGCAGTTACAGGGGAGGGAATCAGCCCCAGCATTTT.

V is TRBV28 and J is TRBJ1-1; no firm D call. The germline CDR1 and CDR2 sequences are MDHEN and SYDVKM. V gave up 6 bases and J gave up 0 bases, with 17 bases separating them. This CDR3 has 16 amino acids. For the CDR3, the DNA is TGTGCCAGCAGACCCTTGTTTGGTAACATGAACACTGAAGCTTTCTTT. Translated, it gives CASRPLFGNMNTEAFF.